This TCR beta chain was observed in a study of control samples from healthy donors and cancer patients. Germline trimming cut 5 bases from V and 7 bases from J; bases unmatched to any gene: 6. Per germline, CDR1 MNHEY and CDR2 SMNVEV (reference sequence). The CDR3 contains 13 residues. TCRdb's table, derived via immunoSEQ multiplex PCR, lists solely in-frame clones and lacks some. The sample consists of roughly 130,000 clones, about 93% of them appearing once. The J gene is TRBJ2-7, the V gene TRBV27, with 9 bases that match TRBD1. The sequence was collected from a man aged 45-65 years with head and neck cancer. Sequencing was performed on PBMCs. The CDR3 nucleotides read TGTGCCAGCAGTCTACAGGGGGCTGAAGAGCAGTACTTC. This translates into CASSLQGAEEQYF.